This passage covers 23 T cell receptor beta chains from one sample sequenced in a study of T-cell reconstitution after alpha-beta-depleted transplantation in children. As it was prepared, the TCRbeta library received unique molecular identifiers. A single record per CDR3 protein comes from TCRdb applying MiXCR to the PCR reads. Of roughly 200,000 distinct CDR3 sequences detected, approximately 11% appear once; the ten largest clones hold 28%. Sequencing was performed on PBMCs, taken before TCRalphabeta/CD19-depleted stem cell transplant. All receptors derive from a child less than two years old with acute myeloid leukemia, due to receive a stem cell transplant.

The table lists this clonotype with many counts. The chain combines TRBV5-1 with TRBJ2-2; tentative D call: TRBD2 (6 bases). Germline values: CDR1 SGHRS, CDR2 YFSETQ. The CDR3 totals 16 residues. V lost 4 bases and J lost 4, with 17 bases in between. The CDR3 spells CASSPSAGLPTGELFF. In DNA, the CDR3 is TGCGCCAGCAGCCCCTCTGCGGGACTCCCCACCGGGGAGCTGTTTTTT.

At least ten counts were recorded for this clonotype. The chain carries TRBV4-1 and TRBJ2-1; TRBD1 matches 10 bases. J was trimmed by 7 bases and V by 8 bases; bases with no gene match: 11. The CDR3 has 15 amino acids. Germline V gene lookup returns CDR1 MGHRA and CDR2 YSYEKL. The CDR3 loop is CASRGLGQGINEQFF. For the CDR3, the DNA is TGCGCCAGCCGGGGTTTGGGACAGGGGATTAATGAGCAGTTCTTC.

Ten or more counts support this clonotype. The chain recombines TRBV6-6 with TRBJ1-4; TRBD1 matches at 10 bases. The CDR3 sequence is 13 residues long. After removal of 7 bases from V and 8 bases from J, the junction contained 4 bases not matched to a gene. Germline V lookup: CDR1 MNHNY, CDR2 SVGAGI (reference sequence). DNA of the CDR3: TGTGCCAGCAATCGACAGGGGGCAGAAAAACTGTTTTTT. Its translation: CASNRQGAEKLFF.

This clonotype was counted ten times or more. The chain is built from TRBV20-1 and TRBJ1-5; perhaps TRBD1 as D (6 bases). The CDR3 extends over 18 amino acids. CDR1 DFQATT and CDR2 SNEGSKA come from the germline V gene (reference sequence). The V end was cut by 3 bases, the J end by 6 bases, with 27 bases between. The CDR3 nucleotides read TGCAGTGCTAGGCTTCAATTCACCGGGACAATTGGTAGTCAGCCCCAGCATTTT. It specifies CSARLQFTGTIGSQPQHF.

This clonotype appeared many times. This chain joins TRBV7-2 and TRBJ2-2; 9 positions agree with TRBD1. V lost 2 bases to trimming and J lost 2 bases; unmatched junction nucleotides: 6. CDR1 and CDR2 (germline): SGHTA, FQGNSA. The CDR3 extends over 17 amino acids. The chain's CDR3 is CASSLSGTGSNTGELFF. CDR3 nucleotides: TGTGCCAGCAGCTTATCAGGGACAGGGTCAAACACCGGGGAGCTGTTTTTT.

A word on this clonotype: This may come from a read error, since a much larger clone is one base off. The chain carries TRBV29-1 and TRBJ2-1; D remains unclear. The length of the CDR3 is 12 residues. CDR1 and CDR2 (germline): SQVTM, ANQGSEA. CDR3 sequence: CSVEDLRSEHFF. The CDR3 DNA reads as TGCAGCGTTGAAGATCTACGGTCGGAGCATTTCTTC.

Many counts were recorded for this clonotype. V usage is TRBV19 and J usage is TRBJ2-3, with D perhaps matching TRBD2 (6 bases). Per germline, CDR1 LNHDA and CDR2 SQIVND (reference sequence). V lost 0 bases and J 5 bases, leaving 15 bases between the germline ends. The CDR3 is 16 residues long. The CDR3: CASSIDLSGEKDTQYF. The CDR3 DNA sequence: TGTGCCAGTAGTATAGATCTATCGGGGGAGAAAGATACGCAGTATTTT.

This clonotype occurred many times. This chain connects TRBV18 to TRBJ2-7; a possible D gene is TRBD1 (5 bases). Looked up from germline, CDR1 is KGHSH and CDR2 is LQKENI. V shed 3 bases and J shed 3 bases, with 15 bases lying between them. The CDR3 totals 15 residues. The CDR3 region has the DNA TGTGCCAGCTCACCCCAGACAGATACCTTCTACGAGCAGTACTTC. Residues: CASSPQTDTFYEQYF.

This clonotype was seen repeatedly, ten times or more. This chain joins TRBV7-6 and TRBJ1-5; no clear D. Trimming took off 1 base at V and 3 bases at J, with 4 bases between the two ends. The CDR3 loop spans 13 amino acids. In germline, CDR1 is SGHVS, CDR2 FNYEAQ. CDR3 bases: TGTGCCAGCAGCTTAGAGGACAATCAGCCCCAGCATTTT. This encodes CASSLEDNQPQHF.

This clonotype came up many times. Here the CDR3 DNA reads TGTGCCACCTTCCGGGAGAGGGGCCTTATGGTCCAAAACGGCCAGCCCCAGCATTTT. It encodes CATFRERGLMVQNGQPQHF. The J gene is TRBJ1-5, the V gene TRBV6-5; D is possibly TRBD1 (5 bases). V was shortened by 10 bases and J by 7 bases, with 35 bases between the two germline ends. Germline CDR1 reads MNHEY; CDR2 reads SVGAGI. There are 19 residues in the CDR3.

In this sample, this clonotype turned up a few times. The chain combines TRBV21-1 with TRBJ2-5. TRBV21-1 is described as a pseudogene. The CDR3 has 17 residues. The CDR3 loop reads CASSKDQLRSAQETQYF. CDR3 sequence (DNA): TGTGCCAGCAGCAAAGACCAGCTGAGATCGGCCCAAGAGACCCAGTACTTC.

This clonotype was found many times. This chain uses TRBV5-1 with TRBJ2-7; 8 nucleotides align to TRBD2. V lost 2 bases, J lost 4 bases, and 8 bases stayed unmatched. CDR1 is SGHRS, CDR2 YFSETQ, per germline. The CDR3 consists of 15 residues. CDR3 amino acids: CASSFSLAGLYEQYF. CDR3 in DNA: TGCGCCAGCAGCTTTAGTTTAGCGGGACTTTACGAGCAGTACTTC.

This clonotype has ten or more counts. The chain couples TRBV7-9 to TRBJ2-1; possibly TRBD2 for D (6 bases). This CDR3 region has 16 residues. Germline values: CDR1 SEHNR, CDR2 FQNEAQ (reference sequence). Trimming pared 7 bases from V and 4 bases from J, leaving 20 bases between. In DNA, the CDR3 is TGTGCCAGCATCGAGGGGCGGCGGGACGAGTACAATGAGCAGTTCTTC. Translation gives CASIEGRRDEYNEQFF.

In its sample, this clonotype was seen many times. This sequence joins TRBV7-2 and TRBJ1-4; no clear D gene. The V gene lost 4 bases and the J gene lost 16 bases, with 19 bases spanning the gap. This CDR3 contains 13 residues. Germline V gene data show CDR1 as SGHTA and CDR2 as FQGNSA. CDR3 residues: CASSSGALGNRFF. CDR3 nucleotides: TGTGCCAGCAGCTCCGGCGCCCTAGGTAATCGGTTTTTT.

This clonotype was seen many times. The chain carries TRBV21-1 and TRBJ1-1. TRBV21-1 is flagged as a pseudogene. This CDR3 spans 13 amino acids. CDR3 sequence: CASKKIRNTEAFF. For the CDR3, the DNA is TGTGCCAGCAAGAAGATCAGGAACACTGAAGCTTTCTTT.

Regarding this clonotype: A much larger clone lies one base from this, so it may be a read error. The J gene is TRBJ1-1, the V gene TRBV5-1; TRBD1 aligns across 10 bases. This CDR3 spans 16 amino acids. CDR1 is SGHRS and CDR2 is YFSETQ in the germline V gene. The J segment lost 4 bases and the V segment lost 6 bases, leaving 12 bases of the junction unmatched. The CDR3 DNA sequence: TGCGCCAGCAACCAAGACAGGGGGCGGCTCGTCACTGAAGCTTTCTTT. It encodes CASNQDRGRLVTEAFF.

This clonotype was picked up many times. The J gene is TRBJ2-6, the V gene TRBV6-5; no definite D call. In germline, CDR1 is MNHEY, CDR2 SVGAGI. The V end was cut by 4 bases, the J end by 1 base, with 8 bases between. The CDR3 length is 15 residues. CDR3 DNA: TGTGCCAGCAGTTCGTCGACTTCTGGGGCCAACGTCCTGACTTTC. This encodes CASSSSTSGANVLTF.

The table lists this clonotype with many counts. The V call is TRBV4-1, the J call TRBJ2-1, with 12 nucleotides matching TRBD2. This CDR3 has 17 residues. Germline V gene sequence: CDR1 MGHRA, CDR2 YSYEKL. Trimming cost V 0 bases and J 6 bases; bases outside gene matches: 6. The CDR3 bases are TGCGCCAGCAGCCAAGAAGCGACTAGCGGGAGTGTCAATGAGCAGTTCTTC. Translated: CASSQEATSGSVNEQFF.

This clonotype was observed many times. The chain combines TRBV7-9 with TRBJ2-3; D gene unclear. Germline V CDR1 and CDR2: SEHNR, FQNEAQ (reference sequence). Trimming stripped 1 base from V and 5 bases from J, with 4 bases between. The CDR3 is 12 residues long. The CDR3 is CASSLVRDTQYF. CDR3 nucleotides: TGTGCCAGCAGCTTAGTACGAGATACGCAGTATTTT.

This clonotype showed up many times. The chain employs TRBV2 and TRBJ1-1; maybe TRBD1 (6 bases). Trimming left V 11 bases short and J 1 base short, with 14 bases between. The CDR3 extends over 13 amino acids. Germline CDR1 SNHLY, CDR2 FYNNEI. For the CDR3, the DNA is TGTGCCGCAACGGGGGGCCGGAACACTGAAGCTTTCTTT. Translation gives CAATGGRNTEAFF.

In this sample, this clonotype turned up many times. The J gene is TRBJ2-1, the V gene TRBV28, with TRBD1 matching 8 bases. The CDR3 is 12 residues long. The V segment lost 8 bases and the J segment 3 bases; nucleotides outside the gene matches: 0. Germline V gene data show CDR1 as MDHEN and CDR2 as SYDVKM. Written as DNA, the CDR3 is TGTGCCAGCGACAGGGGCTACAATGAGCAGTTCTTC. Translation: CASDRGYNEQFF.

This clonotype was recorded many times. This chain joins TRBV12-3 or TRBV12-4 and TRBJ1-1; tentative D call: TRBD1 (6 bases). V shed 1 base and J shed 1 base, with 7 bases lying between them. This CDR3 comprises 14 residues. The CDR3 DNA reads as TGTGCCAGCAGTTTAGGAGGGGGGAACACTGAAGCTTTCTTT. Protein sequence: CASSLGGGNTEAFF.

This clonotype was picked up many times. The V call is TRBV27, the J call TRBJ2-7, with a tentative D call TRBD2 (6 bases). CDR1 is MNHEY, CDR2 SMNVEV, per germline (reference sequence). The CDR3 has 16 amino acids. The V end was cut by 4 bases, the J end by 0 bases, with 16 bases between. CDR3 sequence reads: CASSSRTSPSSYEQYF. Here the CDR3 DNA reads TGTGCCAGCAGTTCACGAACTAGCCCATCCTCCTACGAGCAGTACTTC.